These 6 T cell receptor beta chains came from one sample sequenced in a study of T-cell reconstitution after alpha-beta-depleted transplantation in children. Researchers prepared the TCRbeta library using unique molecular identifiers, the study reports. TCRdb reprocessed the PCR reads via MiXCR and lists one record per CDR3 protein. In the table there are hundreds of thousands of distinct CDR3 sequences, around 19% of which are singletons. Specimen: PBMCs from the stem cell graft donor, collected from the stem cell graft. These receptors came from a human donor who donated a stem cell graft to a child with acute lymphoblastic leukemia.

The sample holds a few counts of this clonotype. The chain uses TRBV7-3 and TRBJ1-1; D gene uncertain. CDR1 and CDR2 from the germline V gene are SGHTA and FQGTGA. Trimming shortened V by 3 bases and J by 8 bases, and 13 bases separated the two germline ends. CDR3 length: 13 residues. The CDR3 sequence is CASSLGEGWEAFF. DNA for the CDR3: TGTGCCAGCAGCTTGGGCGAGGGTTGGGAAGCTTTCTTT.

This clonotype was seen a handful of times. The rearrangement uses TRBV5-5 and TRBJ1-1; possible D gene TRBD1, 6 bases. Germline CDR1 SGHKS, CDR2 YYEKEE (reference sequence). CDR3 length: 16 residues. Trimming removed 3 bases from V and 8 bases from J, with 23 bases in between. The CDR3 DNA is TGTGCCAGCAGCTCCCCTCGAGGGACAAAGACAAGGGAAGCTTTCTTT. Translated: CASSSPRGTKTREAFF.

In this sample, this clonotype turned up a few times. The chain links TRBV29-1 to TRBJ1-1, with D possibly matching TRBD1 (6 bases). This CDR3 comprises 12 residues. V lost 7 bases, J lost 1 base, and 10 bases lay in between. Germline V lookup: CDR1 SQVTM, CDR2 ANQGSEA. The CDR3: CSGGGPNTEAFF. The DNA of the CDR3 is TGCAGCGGGGGGGGGCCGAACACTGAAGCTTTCTTT.

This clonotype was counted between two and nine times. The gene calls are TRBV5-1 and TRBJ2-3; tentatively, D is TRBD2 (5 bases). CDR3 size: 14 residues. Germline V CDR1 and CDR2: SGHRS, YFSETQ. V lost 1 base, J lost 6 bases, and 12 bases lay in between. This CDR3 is CASSLSPSRDTQYF. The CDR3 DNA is TGCGCCAGCAGCTTGTCACCTAGCAGGGATACGCAGTATTTT.

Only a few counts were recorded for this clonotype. The CDR3 DNA is TGCGCCAGCAGCGTGGGACAGGGGAGAAATCAGCCCCAGCATTTT. This gives the protein CASSVGQGRNQPQHF. The rearrangement links TRBV5-1 to TRBJ1-5; 10 bases match TRBD1. The CDR3 totals 15 residues. V was clipped by 4 bases and J by 4 bases; unmatched bases: 5. CDR1 and CDR2 from the germline V gene are SGHRS and YFSETQ.

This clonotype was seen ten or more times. CDR3 sequence: CASSFWDGTDTQYF. The CDR3 DNA sequence: TGTGCCAGCAGTTTTTGGGACGGCACAGATACGCAGTATTTT. The genes are TRBV12-3 or TRBV12-4 and TRBJ2-3; D is tentatively TRBD1 or TRBD2 (5 bases each). The CDR3 is made up of 14 amino acids. V was shortened by 3 bases and J by 1 base, with 8 bases between the two germline ends.